These 12 T cell receptor beta chains were sequenced from one sample in a study of human T cells and chemical hapten exposure. Noted time point: patch test 2, 6 weeks after DPC sensitization. Treatment noted: therapeutic diphenylcyclopropenone sensitization with weekly scalp DPC. TCRdb recomputed calls from the RACE reads with MiXCR, one row per CDR3 protein. The sample holds some 100,000 distinct CDR3 sequences, about 9.6% seen once. The source was whole blood, collected in connection with sensitization to the hapten diphenylcyclopropenone (DPC). The receptors here all came from a woman aged 40 to 50 with alopecia areata. Some clones in this sample may be carry-over from other donors' samples.

This clonotype was counted many times. V and J are TRBV18 and TRBJ1-5, with D possibly matching TRBD1 (5 bases). The CDR3 covers 16 residues. Germline CDR1 and CDR2: KGHSH and LQKENI. V was trimmed by 3 bases and J by 3 bases, leaving 15 bases between them. As DNA, the CDR3 is TGTGCCAGCTCACCGGGGGGACCGGGAAACAATCAGCCCCAGCATTTT. Its protein is CASSPGGPGNNQPQHF.

This chain connects TRBV12-3 or TRBV12-4 to TRBJ1-5, with 8 positions matching TRBD1. There are 16 residues in the CDR3. V shed 6 bases and J 0 bases; nucleotides not matched to a gene: 7. In DNA form, the CDR3 reads TGTGCCAGCAGGGATACAGGGGGAGGTAGCAATCAGCCCCAGCATTTT. Residues: CASRDTGGGSNQPQHF.

This rearrangement joins TRBV24-1 to TRBJ2-2, with 9 positions matching TRBD1. Germline values: CDR1 KGHDR, CDR2 SFDVKD. The CDR3 extends over 15 amino acids. V lost 4 bases, J lost 5 bases, and 4 bases stayed unmatched. Written as DNA, the CDR3 is TGTGCCACCAGTGAATCCGGGACAGGGACCGGGGAGCTGTTTTTT. As protein: CATSESGTGTGELFF.

The sample holds many counts of this clonotype. Written as DNA, the CDR3 is TGTGCCAGCAGCTTAGGGACAGACACCTACAATGAGCAGTTCTTC. Protein: CASSLGTDTYNEQFF. V gene TRBV13 combines with J gene TRBJ2-1; D may be TRBD1 (5 bases). The CDR3 runs 15 residues. CDR1 and CDR2 (germline): PRHDT, FYEKMQ (reference sequence). Trimming shortened V by 0 bases and J by 2 bases, and 8 bases separated the two germline ends.

Comments on this clonotype: The CDR3 ends on some other residue instead of the conserved phenylalanine or tryptophan, so this is likely a read error. This sequence joins TRBV28 and TRBJ2-7, with 8 bases matching TRBD1. The CDR3 is 14 amino acids. The germline gives CDR1 MDHEN, CDR2 SYDVKM. The V segment lost 10 bases and the J segment 5 bases; nucleotides outside the gene matches: 13. The CDR3 nucleotides read TGTGCCACCATCCCAGGGGGCGCGGGCAACGAGCAGTACTCC. This translates into CATIPGGAGNEQYS.

The chain has TRBV4-3 and TRBJ2-3; TRBD2 agrees at 7 bases. This CDR3 is 13 amino acids long. J lost 6 bases, V lost 6 bases, and 6 bases had no gene match. Germline CDR1 and CDR2: LGHNA and YSLEER. CDR3 residues: CASRPAGSDTQYF. The CDR3, as DNA: TGCGCCAGCAGGCCAGCGGGATCCGATACGCAGTATTTT.

This clonotype was counted at least ten times. The V call is TRBV2, the J call TRBJ2-7; D call uncertain. V was cut by 3 bases and J by 0 bases, with 6 bases left in between. CDR3 length: 13 residues. From germline, CDR1 is SNHLY and CDR2 FYNNEI. CDR3 nucleotide sequence: TGTGCCAGCAGTGATGTCCTCTCCTACGAGCAGTACTTC. It specifies CASSDVLSYEQYF.

This clonotype was seen a few times. This sequence joins TRBV12-3 or TRBV12-4 and TRBJ1-5; weak D call: TRBD1 (6 bases). The CDR3 contains 15 residues. Trimming cost V 1 base and J 4 bases, with 11 bases left between them. The chain's CDR3 is CASSLEGGDNQPQHF. The CDR3 DNA reads TGTGCCAGCAGTTTAGAAGGGGGTGATAATCAGCCCCAGCATTTT.

This chain links TRBV29-1 with TRBJ1-1; TRBD1 matches at 7 bases. The CDR3 is made up of 14 amino acids. Germline V CDR1 and CDR2: SQVTM, ANQGSEA. V was clipped by 2 bases and J by 2 bases; unmatched bases: 5. CDR3 in amino acids: CSVESHRGNTEAFF. The DNA of the CDR3 is TGCAGCGTTGAATCCCACAGGGGTAACACTGAAGCTTTCTTT.

The sample holds many counts of this clonotype. This chain joins TRBV4-1 and TRBJ2-2, with TRBD1 identical over 10 bases. CDR1 and CDR2 from the germline V gene are MGHRA and YSYEKL. Unmatched junction bases numbered 13, after V lost 4 bases and J lost 5 bases. This CDR3 has 18 amino acids. CDR3 loop: CASSPIFRTGGGTGELFF. The CDR3 region has the DNA TGCGCCAGCAGCCCGATATTTAGGACAGGGGGAGGAACCGGGGAGCTGTTTTTT.

V usage is TRBV18 and J usage is TRBJ2-1; D might be TRBD1 (6 bases). Looked up from germline, CDR1 is KGHSH and CDR2 is LQKENI. The V and J ends lost 0 bases and 15 bases respectively, with 15 bases between them. The CDR3 has 13 amino acids. CDR3 amino acids: CASSPPGAAPPFF. The CDR3 DNA is TGTGCCAGCTCACCACCGGGGGCGGCCCCCCCGTTCTTC.

The table lists this clonotype with many counts. The V and J genes are TRBV7-9 and TRBJ1-2, with D perhaps matching TRBD1 (5 bases). Trimming removed 9 bases at V and 3 bases at J, with 11 bases between. This CDR3 comprises 12 residues. Germline V gene data show CDR1 as SEHNR and CDR2 as FQNEAQ (reference sequence). DNA of the CDR3: TGTGCCAGTAGCGCGGGGGACTATGGCTACACCTTC. It encodes CASSAGDYGYTF.